The 17 T cell receptor beta chains listed next were all sequenced from one sample in a study of blood T cell repertoires in COVID-19. Only in-frame clones appear in the TCRdb table, and some are missing; sequencing was by immunoSEQ multiplex PCR. The table lists roughly 120,000 clones, 75% to 90% of them singletons, with under 35% in the top ten. Sequenced input: peripheral blood. The receptors shown here come from a man between 70 and 80 years old with active or convalescent COVID-19.

The chain combines TRBV28 with TRBJ1-2; tentative D call: TRBD1 (6 bases). The V end was cut by 7 bases, the J end by 0 bases, with 15 bases between. This CDR3 contains 15 residues. Germline V gene data show CDR1 as MDHEN and CDR2 as SYDVKM. CDR3 DNA: TGTGCCAGCACCTCCTGGACAGAGACTAACTATGGCTACACCTTC. It specifies CASTSWTETNYGYTF.

This sequence joins TRBV28 and TRBJ2-5; D gene unclear. Germline CDR1 reads MDHEN; CDR2 reads SYDVKM. Trimming took 3 bases from V and 5 from J, leaving 7 bases between them. The CDR3 sequence is 12 residues long. The CDR3 coding sequence is TGTGCCAGCAGTTTTCCAAGCGAGACCCAGTACTTC. The encoded protein is CASSFPSETQYF.

This chain links TRBV6-6 with TRBJ1-6; D unresolved. CDR1 is MNHNY and CDR2 is SVGAGI in the germline V gene (reference sequence). Trimming left V 8 bases short and J 6 bases short, with 20 bases between. The CDR3 has 16 amino acids. The CDR3 loop reads CASLPRDTASNSPLHF. In DNA form, the CDR3 reads TGTGCCAGCCTCCCCCGGGATACAGCATCTAATTCACCCCTCCACTTT.

This chain connects TRBV28 to TRBJ1-5; 9 positions agree with TRBD1. V dropped 8 bases and J dropped 7; count of bases not matched to a gene: 12. This CDR3 comprises 15 residues. From germline, CDR1 is MDHEN and CDR2 SYDVKM. CDR3 nucleotides: TGTGCCAGCGTAGAAAGGACAGGGGTGAGGCAGCCCCAGCATTTT. This codes for CASVERTGVRQPQHF.

V and J are TRBV5-1 and TRBJ1-1; D might be TRBD1 (6 bases). The CDR3 runs 15 residues. Germline loops: CDR1 SGHRS, CDR2 YFSETQ. Trimming cost V 3 bases and J 1 base, with 13 bases left between them. This chain's CDR3 is CASSSQGKGNTEAFF. The CDR3 coding sequence is TGCGCCAGCAGCTCTCAGGGGAAGGGGAACACTGAAGCTTTCTTT.

The chain carries TRBV4-1 and TRBJ2-1; 8 bases agree with TRBD2. CDR3 size: 15 residues. The germline V gene encodes CDR1 MGHRA and CDR2 YSYEKL. V trimming: 4 bases; J trimming: 8 bases; junction bases outside the gene matches: 10. The DNA of the CDR3 is TGCGCCAGCAGCCGATCGGGACTAGAGCTCTATGAGCAGTTCTTC. It yields the protein CASSRSGLELYEQFF.

The chain is built from TRBV19 and TRBJ2-1, with a possible D match to TRBD2 (5 bases). The CDR3 has 14 amino acids. Germline assignment: CDR1 LNHDA and CDR2 SQIVND (reference sequence). The ends were cut back, 5 bases at V and 3 bases at J, with 11 bases in the middle. Written as DNA, the CDR3 is TGTGCCAGTAGTTCCCCTAGCTACTACAATGAGCAGTTCTTC. It is translated as CASSSPSYYNEQFF.

The rearrangement links TRBV6-1 to TRBJ2-7; the match to TRBD1 covers 9 bases. Germline V gene lookup returns CDR1 MNHNS and CDR2 SASEGT. The CDR3 spans 16 residues. The V segment lost 4 bases and the J segment 2 bases; nucleotides outside the gene matches: 9. This chain's CDR3 is CASSGRGTGPPYEQYF. CDR3 sequence (DNA): TGTGCCAGCAGTGGGAGGGGGACAGGGCCCCCCTACGAGCAGTACTTC.

In DNA, the CDR3 is TGTGCCAGCACCTTGGGGCAGGTCTCATATGGCTACACCTTC. Translating gives CASTLGQVSYGYTF. V is TRBV7-9 and J is TRBJ1-2, with D possibly matching TRBD1 (5 bases). This CDR3 comprises 14 residues. The germline gives CDR1 SEHNR, CDR2 FQNEAQ (reference sequence). Trimming stripped 7 bases from V and 5 bases from J, with 17 bases between.

The chain uses TRBV19 and TRBJ1-5; maybe TRBD1 (5 bases). V lost 3 bases and J 7 bases, leaving 10 bases between the germline ends. This CDR3 contains 13 residues. CDR1 is LNHDA, CDR2 SQIVND, per germline (reference sequence). CDR3 DNA sequence: TGTGCCAGTAGTATCAGGGCTAGGCAGCCCCAGCATTTT. Its translation: CASSIRARQPQHF.

This sequence joins TRBV28 and TRBJ1-4, with D unclear. CDR1 and CDR2 (germline): MDHEN, SYDVKM. The CDR3 length is 15 residues. Trimming took 6 bases from V and 3 from J, leaving 14 bases between them. The chain's CDR3 is CASRPQRVANEKLFF. CDR3 DNA sequence: TGTGCCAGCAGACCCCAGCGGGTCGCTAATGAAAAACTGTTTTTT. Drawing the rest from reference TRBV28 and TRBJ1-4, the complete variable domain is DVKVTQSSRYLVKRTGEKVFLECVQDMDHENMFWYRQDPGLGLRLIYFSYDVKMKEKGDIPEGYSVSREKKERFSLILESASTNQTSMYLCASRPQRVANEKLFFGSGTQLSVL.

This chain joins TRBV5-5 and TRBJ2-5; 7 bases are shared with TRBD2. From germline, CDR1 is SGHKS and CDR2 YYEKEE (reference sequence). Trimming removed 4 bases from V and 2 bases from J; junction bases left unmatched: 11. The CDR3 has 16 residues. The CDR3 nucleotides read TGTGCCAGCAGCCCGGAGGTAGCGGGCCTACAAGAGACCCAGTACTTC. Residues: CASSPEVAGLQETQYF. Looking up the rest from reference TRBV5-5 and TRBJ2-5 gives the full variable domain: DAGVTQSPTHLIKTRGQQVTLRCSPISGHKSVSWYQQVLGQGPQFIFQYYEKEERGRGNFPDRFSARQFPNYSSELNVNALLLGDSALYLCASSPEVAGLQETQYFGPGTRLLVL.

This chain links TRBV4-2 with TRBJ2-7; unclear D gene. V was shortened by 3 bases and J by 1 base, with 10 bases between the two germline ends. The CDR3 consists of 14 residues. CDR1 and CDR2 (germline): LGHNA, YNFKEQ. The DNA of the CDR3 is TGTGCCAGCAGCCAGACTGTACAATCCTACGAGCAGTACTTC. This sequence encodes CASSQTVQSYEQYF.

The rearrangement joins TRBV19 to TRBJ1-5; D ambiguous. Germline V gene lookup returns CDR1 LNHDA and CDR2 SQIVND (reference sequence). The CDR3 spans 13 residues. V was pared by 7 bases and J by 7 bases, with 14 bases between. CDR3 bases: TGTGCCAGTACCGAAGACGGAGGACAGCCCCAGCATTTT. This sequence encodes CASTEDGGQPQHF.

The V and J genes are TRBV18 and TRBJ2-7; the D gene is possibly TRBD1 (5 bases). The V gene's germline CDR1 is KGHSH and CDR2 LQKENI. Trimming cost V 3 bases and J 0 bases, with 6 bases left between them. The CDR3 spans 13 residues. The CDR3 loop is CASSPTDSYEQYF. The CDR3 DNA reads TGTGCCAGCTCACCGACAGACTCCTACGAGCAGTACTTC.

The chain has TRBV6-5 and TRBJ1-2; the match to TRBD1 covers 7 bases. The germline V gene encodes CDR1 MNHEY and CDR2 SVGAGI. This CDR3 has 13 amino acids. V was clipped by 6 bases and J by 8 bases; unmatched bases: 9. Here the CDR3 DNA reads TGTGCCAGCAGCTTTACAGGGGTGAGAGGCTACACCTTC. Translated, it gives CASSFTGVRGYTF.

This chain links TRBV5-5 with TRBJ2-1; D may be TRBD2 (6 bases). There are 15 residues in the CDR3. Germline V CDR1 and CDR2: SGHKS, YYEKEE (reference sequence). Trimming took 4 bases from V and 0 from J, leaving 11 bases between them. The CDR3 reads CASSPSGLSYNEQFF. The CDR3 nucleotides read TGTGCCAGCAGCCCGAGCGGGCTCTCCTACAATGAGCAGTTCTTC.